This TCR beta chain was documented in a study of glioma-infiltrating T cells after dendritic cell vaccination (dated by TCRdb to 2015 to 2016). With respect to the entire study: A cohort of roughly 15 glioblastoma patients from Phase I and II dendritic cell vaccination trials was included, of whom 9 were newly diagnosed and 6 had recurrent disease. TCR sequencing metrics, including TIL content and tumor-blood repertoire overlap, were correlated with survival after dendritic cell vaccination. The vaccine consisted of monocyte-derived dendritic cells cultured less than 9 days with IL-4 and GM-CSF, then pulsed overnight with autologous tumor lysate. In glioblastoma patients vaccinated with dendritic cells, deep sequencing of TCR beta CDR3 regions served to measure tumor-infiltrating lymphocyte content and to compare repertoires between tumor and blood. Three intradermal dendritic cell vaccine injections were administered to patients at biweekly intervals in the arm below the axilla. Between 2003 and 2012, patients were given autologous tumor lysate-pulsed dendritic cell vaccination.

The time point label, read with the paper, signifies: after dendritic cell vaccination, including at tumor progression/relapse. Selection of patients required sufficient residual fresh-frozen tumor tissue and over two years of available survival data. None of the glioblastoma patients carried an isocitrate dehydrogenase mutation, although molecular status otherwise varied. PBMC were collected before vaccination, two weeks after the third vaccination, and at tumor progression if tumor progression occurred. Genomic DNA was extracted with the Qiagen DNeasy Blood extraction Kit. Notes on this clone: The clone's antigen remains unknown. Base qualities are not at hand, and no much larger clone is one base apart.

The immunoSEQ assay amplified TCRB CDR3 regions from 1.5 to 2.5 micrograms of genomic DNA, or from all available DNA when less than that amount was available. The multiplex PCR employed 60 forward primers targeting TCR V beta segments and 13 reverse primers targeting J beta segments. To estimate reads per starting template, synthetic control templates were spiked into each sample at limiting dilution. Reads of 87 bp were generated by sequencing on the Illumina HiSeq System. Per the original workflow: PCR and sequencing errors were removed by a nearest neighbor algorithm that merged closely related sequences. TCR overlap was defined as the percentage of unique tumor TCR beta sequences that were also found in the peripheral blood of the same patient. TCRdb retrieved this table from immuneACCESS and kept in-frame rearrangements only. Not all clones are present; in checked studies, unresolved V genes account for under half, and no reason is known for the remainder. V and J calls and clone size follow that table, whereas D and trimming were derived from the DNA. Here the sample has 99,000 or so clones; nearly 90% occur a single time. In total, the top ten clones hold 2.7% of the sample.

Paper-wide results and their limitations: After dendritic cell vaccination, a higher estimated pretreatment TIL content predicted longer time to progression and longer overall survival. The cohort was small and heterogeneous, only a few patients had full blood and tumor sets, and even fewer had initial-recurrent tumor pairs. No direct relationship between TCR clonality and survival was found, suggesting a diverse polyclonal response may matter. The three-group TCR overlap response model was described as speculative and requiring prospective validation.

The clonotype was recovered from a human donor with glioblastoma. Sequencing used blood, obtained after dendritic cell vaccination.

The CDR3 protein sequence reads: CAISSTSGGARETQYF. The sequence in DNA is TGTGCCATCAGCTCAACTAGCGGGGGGGCCCGGGAGACCCAGTACTTC. The rearranged segments are TRBV10-3 and TRBJ2-5; TRBD2 agrees with 13 junctional bases. The germline V gene specifies ENHRY as CDR1 and SYGVKD as CDR2. Here V drops 6 bases and J drops 5 bases, and the junction holds 9 bases not matched to any gene. The CDR3 starts with the cysteine, ends with the phenylalanine, and has 16 residues. Only the CDR3 portion is preserved as DNA: 48 bases, with reading frame beginning at the first base.